The rows below give T cell receptor beta chains drawn from one sample of a study of cytotoxic CD8 clonotypes in ibrutinib-treated CLL. Sequencing used immunoSEQ multiplex PCR; TCRdb keeps in-frame clones, though not all of them. This table holds some 120,000 clones, about 85% found once. The sample consisted of PBMCs, taken after 24 months of ibrutinib treatment. The receptors here all came from a human donor with chronic lymphocytic leukemia. The CDR3 runs from the conserved cysteine through the conserved F or W. Each record gives: D gene, J gene, clone size, V gene, CDR3 protein, CDR3 DNA. A D gene is named only where the DNA matches it firmly. Rows give clone size only sometimes, using once, few, many, or a class for an expanded clone.

D gene: NA
J gene: TRBJ2-7
clone size: NA
V gene: TRBV6-5
CDR3 protein: CACLFATGQSYEQYF
CDR3 DNA: TGTGCCTGCCTCTTTGCTACAGGCCAGTCCTACGAGCAGTACTTC

D gene: NA
J gene: TRBJ1-1
clone size: NA
V gene: TRBV19
CDR3 protein: CASNLRMGYTEAFF
CDR3 DNA: TGTGCCAGTAACCTCAGGATGGGTTACACTGAAGCTTTCTTT

D gene: NA
J gene: TRBJ2-7
clone size: NA
V gene: TRBV14
CDR3 protein: CASSQSSFGYEQYF
CDR3 DNA: TGTGCCAGCAGCCAATCCAGTTTTGGGTACGAGCAGTACTTC

D gene: NA
J gene: TRBJ2-7
clone size: few
V gene: TRBV19
CDR3 protein: CASRNGDYEQYF
CDR3 DNA: TGTGCCAGTAGGAACGGAGACTACGAGCAGTACTTC

D gene: NA
J gene: TRBJ1-5
clone size: NA
V gene: TRBV28
CDR3 protein: CATLPGISGNQPQHF
CDR3 DNA: TGTGCCACCCTCCCCGGCATATCGGGCAATCAGCCCCAGCATTTT

D gene: NA
J gene: TRBJ1-1
clone size: NA
V gene: TRBV6-5
CDR3 protein: CASSYTFFTEAFF
CDR3 DNA: TGTGCCAGCAGTTACACCTTCTTCACTGAAGCTTTCTTT

D gene: NA
J gene: TRBJ1-4
clone size: few
V gene: TRBV18
CDR3 protein: CASSPQVHQAEKLFF
CDR3 DNA: TGTGCCAGCTCACCACAGGTCCACCAGGCAGAAAAACTGTTTTTT

D gene: NA
J gene: TRBJ1-1
clone size: NA
V gene: TRBV7-2
CDR3 protein: CASSYQDRNTEAFF
CDR3 DNA: TGTGCCAGCAGCTACCAAGACCGGAACACTGAAGCTTTCTTT

D gene: TRBD1
J gene: TRBJ1-4
clone size: once
V gene: TRBV30
CDR3 protein: CAWSVLGGESEKLFF
CDR3 DNA: TGTGCCTGGAGTGTACTAGGGGGCGAGAGTGAAAAACTGTTTTTT

D gene: NA
J gene: TRBJ1-4
clone size: NA
V gene: TRBV7-2
CDR3 protein: CASSPQTAPNEKLFF
CDR3 DNA: TGTGCCAGCAGCCCGCAGACAGCCCCTAATGAAAAACTGTTTTTT